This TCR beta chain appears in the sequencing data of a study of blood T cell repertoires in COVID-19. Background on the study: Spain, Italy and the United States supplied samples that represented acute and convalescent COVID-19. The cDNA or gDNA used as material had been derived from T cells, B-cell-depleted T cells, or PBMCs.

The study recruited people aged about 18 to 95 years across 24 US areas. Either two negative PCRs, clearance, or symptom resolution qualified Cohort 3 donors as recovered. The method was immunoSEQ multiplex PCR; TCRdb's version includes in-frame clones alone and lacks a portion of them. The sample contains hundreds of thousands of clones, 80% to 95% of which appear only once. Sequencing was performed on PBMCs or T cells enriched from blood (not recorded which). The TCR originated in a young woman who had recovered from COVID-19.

CDR3 amino acids: CASRGASGSHEQYF. CDR3 DNA: TGTGCCAGTAGGGGGGCTAGCGGGAGCCACGAGCAGTACTTC. The chain recombines TRBV19 with TRBJ2-7; TRBD2 aligns across 10 bases. CDR1 and CDR2 (germline): LNHDA, SQIVND (reference sequence). This CDR3 region has 14 residues. V lost 6 bases, J lost 5 bases, and 7 bases stayed unmatched.